The 16 T cell receptor beta chains listed next were all sequenced from one sample in a study of blood T cell repertoires in COVID-19. Clones were read by immunoSEQ multiplex PCR, and TCRdb kept only the in-frame ones, dropping some. The table records about 200,000 clones, around four fifths of them present only once. What was sequenced was peripheral blood. These receptors originate from a man in his fifties or sixties with COVID-19, enrolled during active disease.

CDR3 region: CSVAGRNQPQHF. DNA for the CDR3: TGCAGCGTTGCAGGTCGCAATCAGCCCCAGCATTTT. The chain uses TRBV29-1 and TRBJ1-5; D is ambiguous. There are 12 residues in the CDR3. The V gene lost 4 bases and the J gene lost 2 bases, with 6 bases spanning the gap. Germline assignment: CDR1 SQVTM and CDR2 ANQGSEA.

The chain carries TRBV4-3 and TRBJ2-1; D possibly corresponds to TRBD2 (5 bases). The CDR3 is made up of 14 amino acids. Trimming removed 5 bases from V and 3 bases from J, with 11 bases in between. Germline-derived CDR1 and CDR2 are LGHNA and YSLEER. CDR3 DNA sequence: TGCGCCAGCAGCAAGGTGGCGGGCTACAATGAGCAGTTCTTC. This sequence encodes CASSKVAGYNEQFF.

The chain uses TRBV4-1 and TRBJ2-7; TRBD1 matches at 7 bases. Unmatched junction bases numbered 6, after V lost 0 bases and J lost 4 bases. CDR1 is MGHRA, CDR2 YSYEKL, per germline. The CDR3 totals 15 residues. CDR3 nucleotide sequence: TGCGCCAGCAGCCAAGATATAAGGGGGCTGTACGAGCAGTACTTC. Amino acids: CASSQDIRGLYEQYF.

This clone occurred a few times. The junction does not match germline at one end; this may be a read error. This rearrangement joins TRBV27 to TRBJ1-2; a possible D gene is TRBD1 (6 bases). Germline CDR1 is MNHEY and CDR2 is SMNVEV (reference sequence). The CDR3 sequence is 12 residues long. Written as DNA, the CDR3 is TGTGCCGGCAGGACAGTCCTATCGGGCTACACCTTC. This translates into CAGRTVLSGYTF.

The chain combines TRBV5-1 with TRBJ2-1, with D tentatively TRBD2 (6 bases). The CDR3 consists of 14 residues. CDR1 is SGHRS and CDR2 is YFSETQ in the germline V gene. Trimming stripped 5 bases from V and 1 base from J, with 10 bases between. The CDR3: CASRRLGSYNEQFF. CDR3 sequence (DNA): TGCGCCAGCAGACGACTAGGGTCCTACAATGAGCAGTTCTTC.

The V gene is TRBV19, the J gene TRBJ1-4; 10 nucleotides match TRBD1. The germline CDR1 and CDR2 sequences are LNHDA and SQIVND (reference sequence). V dropped 4 bases and J dropped 13; count of bases not matched to a gene: 6. The CDR3 is 13 amino acids. The CDR3, as DNA: TGTGCCAGTAGTACCGGGACAGGGGACGTACTGTTTTTT. It specifies CASSTGTGDVLFF.

The chain has TRBV12-5 and TRBJ1-2, with a tentative D call TRBD1 (5 bases). In germline, CDR1 is LGHNT, CDR2 FRNRAP. This CDR3 is 16 amino acids long. V was clipped by 6 bases and J by 0 bases, with 17 bases between them. CDR3 sequence reads: CASGRLDRLPNYGYTF. The CDR3 DNA reads as TGTGCTAGTGGCCGCCTCGACAGACTGCCTAACTATGGCTACACCTTC.

The chain carries TRBV5-1 and TRBJ2-1, with 7 bases that match TRBD1. CDR3 size: 16 residues. V dropped 3 bases and J dropped 5; count of bases not matched to a gene: 11. The germline gives CDR1 SGHRS, CDR2 YFSETQ. CDR3 sequence: CASSWGRSGQNNEQFF. CDR3 coding DNA: TGCGCCAGCAGCTGGGGAAGATCGGGACAGAACAATGAGCAGTTCTTC.

The genes are TRBV6-4 and TRBJ1-5; D not certain. The CDR3 is made up of 13 amino acids. Germline assignment: CDR1 MRHNA and CDR2 SNTAGT. Trimming took 5 bases from V and 6 from J, leaving 11 bases between them. The CDR3 bases are TGTGCCAGCAGTCGTGAGGCTAGTCAGCCCCAGCATTTT. Translating gives CASSREASQPQHF.

CDR3 bases: TGTGCCAGCAGGATGACCCCCGGAGGGGGGGACTATGGCTACACCTTC. Its translation is CASRMTPGGGDYGYTF. The chain employs TRBV28 and TRBJ1-2; possible D gene TRBD1, 6 bases. The CDR3 runs to 16 residues. Between the trimmed V and J ends, which lost 6 bases and 3 bases, there was a span of 20 bases. The germline gives CDR1 MDHEN, CDR2 SYDVKM.

The rearrangement joins TRBV20-1 to TRBJ1-1; no reliable D call. V was shortened by 5 bases and J by 2 bases, with 6 bases between the two germline ends. This CDR3 has 11 amino acids. CDR1 DFQATT and CDR2 SNEGSKA come from the germline V gene (reference sequence). In DNA form, the CDR3 reads TGCAGTGCTCCACTCAACACTGAAGCTTTCTTT. Amino acids: CSAPLNTEAFF.

The V call is TRBV21-1, the J call TRBJ1-4; the table calls TRBD1, which could not be checked here. TRBV21-1 counts as a pseudogene. The CDR3 length is 15 residues. CDR3 nucleotides: TGTGCCAGCAGCAAAATGGGCAGGTTTAATGAAAAACTGTTTTTT. Its protein is CASSKMGRFNEKLFF.

In its sample, this clone was seen a few times. J is TRBJ1-6 and V is TRBV29-1, with a tentative D call TRBD1 (6 bases). CDR1 is SQVTM and CDR2 is ANQGSEA in the germline V gene. V dropped 7 bases and J dropped 7 bases, with 14 bases sitting between them. This CDR3 is 13 amino acids long. CDR3 bases: TGCAGCGCGAAGGTCAGGGGAAATTCACCCCTCCACTTT. This codes for CSAKVRGNSPLHF. The full variable domain, completed using reference TRBV29-1 and TRBJ1-6, is SAVISQKPSRDICQRGTSLTIQCQVDSQVTMMFWYRQQPGQSLTLIATANQGSEATYESGFVIDKFPISRPNLTFSTLTVSNMSPEDSSIYLCSAKVRGNSPLHFGNGTRLTVT.

V usage is TRBV27 and J usage is TRBJ2-2; 8 nucleotides align to TRBD1. Germline CDR1 is MNHEY and CDR2 is SMNVEV (reference sequence). J was trimmed by 5 bases and V by 6 bases; bases with no gene match: 8. The CDR3 contains 15 residues. CDR3 coding DNA: TGTGCCAGCAGACTGGGACAGGTAGATACCGGGGAGCTGTTTTTT. As protein: CASRLGQVDTGELFF.

This chain connects TRBV28 to TRBJ2-1, with D perhaps matching TRBD2 (6 bases). The CDR3 totals 15 residues. CDR1 is MDHEN, CDR2 SYDVKM, per germline. The V and J ends lost 3 bases and 4 bases respectively, with 13 bases between them. DNA for the CDR3: TGTGCCAGCAGTTTTTCTGGGACTCTATACAATGAGCAGTTCTTC. Protein product: CASSFSGTLYNEQFF.

The rearrangement uses TRBV3-1 (or the pseudogene TRBV3-2) and TRBJ2-2; TRBD1 is a possible D gene (7 bases). Trimming stripped 4 bases from V and 2 bases from J, with 20 bases between. CDR3 size: 18 residues. Germline assignment: CDR1 LGHDT and CDR2 YNNKEL (reference sequence). CDR3 sequence reads: CASSRRGVGQHNTGELFF. The CDR3 DNA reads TGTGCCAGCAGCCGCAGGGGGGTGGGACAGCATAACACCGGGGAGCTGTTTTTT.